This passage covers 8 T cell receptor beta chains from one sample sequenced in a study of persistence of HIV-infected CD4 T cells. Cells were stimulated with CMV-infected fibroblast lysates at about 10 ug/mL. CD40L/CD69 double-negative CD45RO-high memory CD4+ T cells were collected. No antigen has been identified for these receptors. This was the immunoSEQ version 4 assay in survey mode. Repertoires were generated with immunoSEQ multiplex PCR, while TCRdb's copy carries only in-frame clones and drops some. The sample lists 35,000 to 45,000 clones; 65% to 85% were seen once. This specimen was CD4+ T cells sorted from PBMCs after roughly 19-hour stimulation, taken from a patient who received antiretroviral therapy. The receptor set was obtained from an adult man with HIV who was CMV-seropositive.

V gene TRBV5-5 combines with J gene TRBJ1-2; 12 bases line up with TRBD1. This CDR3 has 17 residues. Germline CDR1 reads SGHKS; CDR2 reads YYEKEE (reference sequence). The trim removed 4 bases at V and 4 bases at J, leaving 11 bases unmatched. In DNA, the CDR3 is TGTGCCAGCAGCGACGGGACAGGGGGCGCGCCTTTCTATGGCTACACCTTC. Translation gives CASSDGTGGAPFYGYTF.

The V call is TRBV6-1, the J call TRBJ2-7, with D uncertain. Germline-derived CDR1 and CDR2 are MNHNS and SASEGT. The CDR3 runs to 17 residues. With 3 bases removed from V and 5 bases from J, the gap between germline ends came to 23 bases. The CDR3 sequence: CASSDLYPPSRSDEQYF. In DNA, the CDR3 is TGTGCCAGCAGTGATCTATACCCACCGTCCCGGTCCGACGAGCAGTACTTC.

A note on this clone: Within the sample, other DNA sequences also encode this same CDR3. The rearrangement joins TRBV6-5 to TRBJ2-2; 8 positions agree with TRBD1. The CDR3 spans 15 residues. Trimming removed 6 bases from V and 3 bases from J; junction bases left unmatched: 6. CDR1 and CDR2 (germline): MNHEY, SVGAGI. The CDR3 is CASSLRQGYTGELFF. The CDR3 DNA reads TGTGCCAGCAGCCTTCGACAGGGGTACACCGGGGAGCTGTTTTTT.

This clone was seen once. The sample contains more than one DNA sequence encoding this CDR3. The rearrangement joins TRBV18 to TRBJ2-7; D remains ambiguous. The V end was cut by 0 bases, the J end by 4 bases, with 7 bases between. Germline CDR1 is KGHSH and CDR2 is LQKENI. CDR3 length: 13 amino acids. The chain's CDR3 is CASSPPAGYEQYF. The CDR3 region has the DNA TGTGCCAGCTCACCACCGGCAGGTTACGAGCAGTACTTC.

The rearrangement joins TRBV29-1 to TRBJ1-2; D gene unclear. Between the trimmed V and J ends, which lost 5 bases and 6 bases, there was a span of 10 bases. The V gene's germline CDR1 is SQVTM and CDR2 ANQGSEA. This CDR3 is 11 amino acids long. The CDR3 sequence: CSVWSDDGYTF. The CDR3 region has the DNA TGCAGCGTTTGGTCGGACGATGGCTACACCTTC.

The chain has TRBV7-9 and TRBJ2-7, with 8 bases identical to TRBD1. The germline V gene encodes CDR1 SEHNR and CDR2 FQNEAQ (reference sequence). V shed 3 bases and J 4 bases; nucleotides not matched to a gene: 8. This CDR3 region has 15 residues. CDR3 bases: TGTGCCAGCAGCTTCGGACAGGGTCTAGGTTACGAGCAGTACTTC. Translation gives CASSFGQGLGYEQYF.

The chain couples TRBV5-5 to TRBJ1-1; TRBD1 agrees at 8 bases. Trimming took 0 bases from V and 4 from J; bases not matched to a gene: 5. The CDR3 has 15 amino acids. Germline lookup yields CDR1 SGHKS and CDR2 YYEKEE (reference sequence). CDR3 sequence: CASSLAPGGVTEAFF. CDR3 coding DNA: TGTGCCAGCAGCTTGGCCCCAGGGGGCGTCACTGAAGCTTTCTTT. The full variable domain, its missing parts supplied by reference TRBV5-5 and TRBJ1-1, is DAGVTQSPTHLIKTRGQQVTLRCSPISGHKSVSWYQQVLGQGPQFIFQYYEKEERGRGNFPDRFSARQFPNYSSELNVNALLLGDSALYLCASSLAPGGVTEAFFGQGTRLTVV.

This clone was detected a few times. The chain uses TRBV6-4 and TRBJ2-1; D gene unclear. The CDR3 is made up of 14 amino acids. Germline CDR1 reads MRHNA; CDR2 reads SNTAGT. Trimming removed 5 bases from V and 7 bases from J, with 15 bases in between. The CDR3 DNA is TGTGCCAGCAGTCTTAGTGGGTTTAGGAATGAGCAGTTCTTC. Encoded protein: CASSLSGFRNEQFF.